This TCR beta chain stems from a study of T cell repertoires in cytomegalovirus infection. General study findings and limits: Clonotypes of TCR beta that were HLA-C-restricted and CMV-specific dominated the ex vivo response.

The sample holds many counts of this clonotype. No antigen is known for it. TCRdb independently ran MiXCR on the reads; one entry per CDR3 protein. The sample consists of 150,000 to 200,000 distinct CDR3 sequences, approximately 15% of them appearing once. Germline CDR1 reads SEHNR; CDR2 reads FQNEAQ (reference sequence). This CDR3 comprises 13 residues. V gave up 5 bases and J gave up 6 bases, with 14 bases separating them. The chain couples TRBV7-9 to TRBJ2-7; tentatively, D is TRBD1 (6 bases). The TCR originated in a human donor in good health (CMV status not recorded). Some clones in this sample may be carry-over from other donors' samples. Sequenced: PBMCs. The CDR3 sequence: CASSAATGIEQYF. CDR3 coding DNA: TGTGCCAGCAGCGCAGCCACAGGGATCGAGCAGTACTTC.